Listed below are T cell receptor beta chains from one sample, sequenced in a study of T cell responses to AZD1222 COVID-19 vaccine. Clones were read by immunoSEQ multiplex PCR, and TCRdb kept only the in-frame ones, dropping some. Among approximately 100,000 clones listed, about 86% were seen once. The starting material was peripheral blood, obtained on day 0 of AZD1222 vaccination. The receptors here all came from an adult in good health. The CDR3 runs from the conserved cysteine through the conserved F or W. Fields, in order: V gene, D gene, clone size, J gene, CDR3 DNA, CDR3 protein. A D gene is named only where the DNA matches it firmly. Some rows mark clone size as missing; the rest say once, few, many or name a class of expanded clone.

v_gene: TRBV28; d_gene: .; abundance: .; j_gene: TRBJ2-1; CDR3nt: TGTGCCAGCAGTTCCCCGTGGTCGCTCCAGGACAATGAGCAGTTCTTC; CDR3aa: CASSSPWSLQDNEQFF
v_gene: TRBV6-2/TRBV6-3; d_gene: .; abundance: .; j_gene: TRBJ2-1; CDR3nt: TGTGCCAGCAGTAATGGACACGAGCAGTTCTTC; CDR3aa: CASSNGHEQFF
v_gene: TRBV6-5; d_gene: TRBD1; abundance: .; j_gene: TRBJ1-2; CDR3nt: TGTGCCAGCACCGGGACAGGGTTCTATGGCTACACCTTC; CDR3aa: CASTGTGFYGYTF
v_gene: TRBV9; d_gene: TRBD2; abundance: .; j_gene: TRBJ2-3; CDR3nt: TGTGCCAGCAGCGCTTGGACTAGCGTGGATACGCAGTATTTT; CDR3aa: CASSAWTSVDTQYF
v_gene: TRBV5-6; d_gene: TRBD2; abundance: .; j_gene: TRBJ2-5; CDR3nt: TGTGCCAGCAGCTTCATAGCGGGAGAAATGGAGACCCAGTACTTC; CDR3aa: CASSFIAGEMETQYF
v_gene: TRBV4-1; d_gene: .; abundance: .; j_gene: TRBJ1-4; CDR3nt: TGCGCCACCAGCCCGCTCCGGGGGACAACTAATGAAAAACTGTTTTTT; CDR3aa: CATSPLRGTTNEKLFF
v_gene: TRBV30; d_gene: .; abundance: .; j_gene: TRBJ1-5; CDR3nt: TGTGCCTGGAGCTACAGAGCTAGCAATCAGCCCCAGCATTTT; CDR3aa: CAWSYRASNQPQHF
v_gene: TRBV30; d_gene: .; abundance: .; j_gene: TRBJ1-2; CDR3nt: TGTGCCTGGAGTGTTTCGGTTCTTGGCTACACCTTC; CDR3aa: CAWSVSVLGYTF
v_gene: TRBV7-2; d_gene: TRBD1; abundance: .; j_gene: TRBJ1-3; CDR3nt: TGTGCCAGCAGCCGGATAGGACAGGGAGGTACTCCTGGAAACACCATATATTTT; CDR3aa: CASSRIGQGGTPGNTIYF
v_gene: TRBV10-3; d_gene: TRBD1; abundance: .; j_gene: TRBJ2-1; CDR3nt: TGTGCCATCAGTGCCCTCGGGACAGGGGCTCACAATGAGCAGTTCTTC; CDR3aa: CAISALGTGAHNEQFF
v_gene: TRBV12-3/TRBV12-4; d_gene: .; abundance: .; j_gene: TRBJ2-2; CDR3nt: TGTGCCAGCAGTTCATACAGGGCCGGGGAGCTGTTTTTT; CDR3aa: CASSSYRAGELFF
v_gene: TRBV10-3; d_gene: TRBD1; abundance: .; j_gene: TRBJ1-5; CDR3nt: TGTGCCATCAGTGATGGACAGGGTTTAAGTCAGCCCCAGCATTTT; CDR3aa: CAISDGQGLSQPQHF
v_gene: TRBV11-2; d_gene: .; abundance: many; j_gene: TRBJ1-1; CDR3nt: TGTGCCAGCAGCCTGGGACTCCGGAACACTGAAGCTTTCTTT; CDR3aa: CASSLGLRNTEAFF
v_gene: TRBV10-3; d_gene: .; abundance: .; j_gene: TRBJ2-1; CDR3nt: TGTGCCATCAGTGTAGGCAATGAGCAGTTCTTC; CDR3aa: CAISVGNEQFF
v_gene: TRBV7-5; d_gene: .; abundance: .; j_gene: TRBJ1-3; CDR3nt: TGTGTCAGCGTCCGGCCGGGGTGCTCTGGAAACACCATATATTTT; CDR3aa: CVSVRPGCSGNTIYF
v_gene: TRBV7-2; d_gene: .; abundance: .; j_gene: TRBJ2-1; CDR3nt: TGTGCCAGCAGCCGCCCGGACAGCACATACAATGAGCAGTTCTTC; CDR3aa: CASSRPDSTYNEQFF
v_gene: TRBV7-2; d_gene: .; abundance: .; j_gene: TRBJ2-1; CDR3nt: TGTGCCAGCAGCTACCTACCGCCCACCGAAGATGAGCAGTTCTTC; CDR3aa: CASSYLPPTEDEQFF
v_gene: TRBV10-3; d_gene: TRBD1; abundance: .; j_gene: TRBJ1-1; CDR3nt: TGTGCCATCAATGGACAGGGTGGTGGCACTGAAGCTTTCTTT; CDR3aa: CAINGQGGGTEAFF
v_gene: TRBV7-3; d_gene: .; abundance: .; j_gene: TRBJ2-2; CDR3nt: TGTGCCAGCAGCCCAACCCCCAGAACGAACACCGGGGAGCTGTTTTTT; CDR3aa: CASSPTPRTNTGELFF
v_gene: TRBV15; d_gene: .; abundance: .; j_gene: TRBJ1-4; CDR3nt: TGTGCCACCAGCCCAGGGGTGGCTAATGAAAAACTGTTTTTT; CDR3aa: CATSPGVANEKLFF
v_gene: TRBV28; d_gene: TRBD1; abundance: .; j_gene: TRBJ1-3; CDR3nt: TGTGCCAGCAAGTACAGGGGGCTGACTGGAAACACCATATATTTT; CDR3aa: CASKYRGLTGNTIYF
v_gene: TRBV6-5; d_gene: .; abundance: once; j_gene: TRBJ1-2; CDR3nt: TGTGCCAGCTCAGCTCCCGACCGCATCTATGGCTACACCTTC; CDR3aa: CASSAPDRIYGYTF
v_gene: TRBV6-5; d_gene: TRBD1; abundance: .; j_gene: TRBJ1-6; CDR3nt: TGTGCCACCCTTGGACAGGGAGTTTCACCCCTCCACTTT; CDR3aa: CATLGQGVSPLHF
v_gene: TRBV28; d_gene: .; abundance: .; j_gene: TRBJ1-1; CDR3nt: TGTGCCAGCAGCCTCCCCTCGTTGAGCATGAACACTGAAGCTTTCTTT; CDR3aa: CASSLPSLSMNTEAFF
v_gene: TRBV18; d_gene: .; abundance: .; j_gene: TRBJ2-7; CDR3nt: TGTGCCAGCTCACCCTACTTGGGCTTACGGAGCTCCTACGAGCAGTACTTC; CDR3aa: CASSPYLGLRSSYEQYF
v_gene: TRBV29-1; d_gene: .; abundance: .; j_gene: TRBJ2-7; CDR3nt: TGCAGCGTTGGTCCTGGCGGAGCCTACGAGCAGTACTTC; CDR3aa: CSVGPGGAYEQYF
v_gene: TRBV30; d_gene: .; abundance: .; j_gene: TRBJ1-5; CDR3nt: TGTGCCTGGAGTAACGAGCAGAATCAGCCCCAGCATTTT; CDR3aa: CAWSNEQNQPQHF
v_gene: TRBV11-2; d_gene: TRBD1; abundance: .; j_gene: TRBJ1-2; CDR3nt: TGTGCCAGCAGCCTAAACAGGGGGAGAGACTATGGCTACACCTTC; CDR3aa: CASSLNRGRDYGYTF
v_gene: TRBV28; d_gene: .; abundance: .; j_gene: TRBJ2-7; CDR3nt: TGTGCCAGCAGCAACGGGCCCCGCTACGAGCAGTACTTC; CDR3aa: CASSNGPRYEQYF
v_gene: TRBV10-1; d_gene: .; abundance: .; j_gene: TRBJ2-3; CDR3nt: TGCGCCAGCAGTGAGTCTCCGTGGGGCAGGGCTGGGACAGATACGCAGTATTTT; CDR3aa: CASSESPWGRAGTDTQYF
v_gene: TRBV5-4; d_gene: .; abundance: .; j_gene: TRBJ2-7; CDR3nt: TGTGCCAGCAGTCTAAACTCCTACGAGCAGTACTTC; CDR3aa: CASSLNSYEQYF
v_gene: TRBV10-3; d_gene: TRBD1; abundance: .; j_gene: TRBJ1-5; CDR3nt: TGTGCCATCAGTGGGGACAGGGATCAGCCCCAGCATTTT; CDR3aa: CAISGDRDQPQHF
v_gene: TRBV19; d_gene: .; abundance: .; j_gene: TRBJ2-7; CDR3nt: TGTGCCAGTAGTATGGCGGGGCAGCGCGGAGCCTACGAGCAGTACTTC; CDR3aa: CASSMAGQRGAYEQYF
v_gene: TRBV24-1; d_gene: TRBD2; abundance: .; j_gene: TRBJ2-1; CDR3nt: TGTGCCACCAGTGATACTAGCGGATACAATGAGCAGTTCTTC; CDR3aa: CATSDTSGYNEQFF
v_gene: TRBV12-3/TRBV12-4; d_gene: TRBD2; abundance: .; j_gene: TRBJ2-7; CDR3nt: TGTGCCAGCAGCCCGGGGGGGTACGAGCAGTACTTC; CDR3aa: CASSPGGYEQYF
v_gene: TRBV12-3/TRBV12-4; d_gene: .; abundance: .; j_gene: TRBJ2-2; CDR3nt: TGTGCCAGCACGGGCACCGGGGAGCTGTTTTTT; CDR3aa: CASTGTGELFF
v_gene: TRBV3-1/TRBV3-2; d_gene: TRBD2; abundance: .; j_gene: TRBJ2-7; CDR3nt: TGTGCCAGCAGCCCGTCCCTAGCGGGAGGCTACGAGCAGTACTTC; CDR3aa: CASSPSLAGGYEQYF
v_gene: TRBV2; d_gene: TRBD1; abundance: few; j_gene: TRBJ2-2; CDR3nt: TGTGCCAGCAGTGTTAGGAACAGGGGGAACACCGGGGAGCTGTTTTTT; CDR3aa: CASSVRNRGNTGELFF